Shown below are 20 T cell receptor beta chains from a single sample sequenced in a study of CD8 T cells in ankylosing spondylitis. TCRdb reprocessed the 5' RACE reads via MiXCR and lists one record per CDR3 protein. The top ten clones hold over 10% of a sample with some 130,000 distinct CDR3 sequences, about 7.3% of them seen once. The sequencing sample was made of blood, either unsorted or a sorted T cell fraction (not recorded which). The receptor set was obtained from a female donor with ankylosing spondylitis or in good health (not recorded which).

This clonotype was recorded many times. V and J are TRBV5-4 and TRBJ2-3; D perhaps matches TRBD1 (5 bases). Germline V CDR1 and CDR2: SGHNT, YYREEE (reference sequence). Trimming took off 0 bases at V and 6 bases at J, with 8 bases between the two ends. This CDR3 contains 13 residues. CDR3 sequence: CASSLDRSDTQYF. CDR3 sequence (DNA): TGTGCCAGCAGCTTGGACAGGTCCGATACGCAGTATTTT. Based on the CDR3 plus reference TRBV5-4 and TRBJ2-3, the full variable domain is ETGVTQSPTHLIKTRGQQVTLRCSSQSGHNTVSWYQQALGQGPQFIFQYYREEENGRGNFPPRFSGLQFPNYSSELNVNALELDDSALYLCASSLDRSDTQYFGPGTRLTVL.

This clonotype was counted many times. The CDR3 sequence is CASSLAGGLSYEQYF. Written as DNA, the CDR3 is TGTGCCAGCAGCTTAGCCGGAGGGCTCTCCTACGAGCAGTACTTC. The chain employs TRBV7-8 and TRBJ2-7; perhaps TRBD2 as D (6 bases). The germline V and J ends were trimmed by 0 bases and 0 bases, with 9 bases remaining between them. The germline gives CDR1 SGHVS, CDR2 FQNEAQ. This CDR3 is 15 amino acids long.

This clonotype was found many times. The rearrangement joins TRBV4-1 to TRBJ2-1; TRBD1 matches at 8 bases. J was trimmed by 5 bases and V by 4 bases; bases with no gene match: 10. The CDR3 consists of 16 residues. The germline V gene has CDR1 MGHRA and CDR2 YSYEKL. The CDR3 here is CASSPTLGTGHNEQFF. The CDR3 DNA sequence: TGCGCCAGCAGCCCAACATTAGGGACAGGACACAATGAGCAGTTCTTC.

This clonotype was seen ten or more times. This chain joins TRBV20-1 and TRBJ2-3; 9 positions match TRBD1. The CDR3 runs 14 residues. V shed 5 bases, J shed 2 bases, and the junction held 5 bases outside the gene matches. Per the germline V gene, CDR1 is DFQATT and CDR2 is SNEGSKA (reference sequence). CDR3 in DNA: TGCAGTGCTTTGACAGGGGGAACCACAGATACGCAGTATTTT. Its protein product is CSALTGGTTDTQYF.

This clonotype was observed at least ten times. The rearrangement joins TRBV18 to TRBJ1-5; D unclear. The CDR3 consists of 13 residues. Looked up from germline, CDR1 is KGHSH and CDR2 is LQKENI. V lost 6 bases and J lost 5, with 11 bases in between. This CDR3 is CASSPSGDQPQHF. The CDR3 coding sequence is TGTGCCAGCTCCCCTAGTGGGGATCAGCCCCAGCATTTT.

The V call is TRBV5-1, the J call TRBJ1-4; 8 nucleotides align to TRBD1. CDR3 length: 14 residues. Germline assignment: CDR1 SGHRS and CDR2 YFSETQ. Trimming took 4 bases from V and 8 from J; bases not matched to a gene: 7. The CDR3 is CASSPDRAREKLFF. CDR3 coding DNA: TGCGCCAGCAGCCCGGACAGGGCCAGGGAAAAACTGTTTTTT.

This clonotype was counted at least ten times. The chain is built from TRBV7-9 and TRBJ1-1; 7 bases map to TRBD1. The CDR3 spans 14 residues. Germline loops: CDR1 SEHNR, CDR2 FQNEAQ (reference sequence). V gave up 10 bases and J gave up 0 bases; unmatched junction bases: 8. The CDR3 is CATTGTAVNTEAFF. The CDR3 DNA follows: TGTGCCACTACCGGGACAGCGGTGAACACTGAAGCTTTCTTT.

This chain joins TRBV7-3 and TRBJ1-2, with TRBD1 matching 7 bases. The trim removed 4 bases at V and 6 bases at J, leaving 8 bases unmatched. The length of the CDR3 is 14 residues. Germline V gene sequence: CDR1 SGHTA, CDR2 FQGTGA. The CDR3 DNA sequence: TGTGCCAGCAGCTCGAACAGGGGCGACGATGGCTACACCTTC. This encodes CASSSNRGDDGYTF.

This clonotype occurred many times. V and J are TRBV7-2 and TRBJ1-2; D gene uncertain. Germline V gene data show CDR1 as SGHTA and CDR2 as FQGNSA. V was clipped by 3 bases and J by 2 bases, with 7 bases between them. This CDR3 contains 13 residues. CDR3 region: CASSLRVNYGYTF. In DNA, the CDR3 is TGTGCCAGCAGCTTGCGAGTAAACTATGGCTACACCTTC.

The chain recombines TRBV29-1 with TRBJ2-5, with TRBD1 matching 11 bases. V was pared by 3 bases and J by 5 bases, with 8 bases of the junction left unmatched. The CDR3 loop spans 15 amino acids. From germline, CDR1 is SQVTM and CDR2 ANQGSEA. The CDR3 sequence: CSVDNIGDRGETQYF. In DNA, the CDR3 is TGCAGCGTTGATAATATTGGGGACAGGGGGGAGACCCAGTACTTC.

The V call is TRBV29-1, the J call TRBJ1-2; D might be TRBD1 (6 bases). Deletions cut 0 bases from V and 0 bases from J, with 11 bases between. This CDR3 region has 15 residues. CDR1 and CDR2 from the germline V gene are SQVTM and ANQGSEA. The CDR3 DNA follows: TGCAGCGTTGAAGATTCTAGGGGGACTAACTATGGCTACACCTTC. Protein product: CSVEDSRGTNYGYTF. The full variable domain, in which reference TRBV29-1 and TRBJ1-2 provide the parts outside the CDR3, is SAVISQKPSRDICQRGTSLTIQCQVDSQVTMMFWYRQQPGQSLTLIATANQGSEATYESGFVIDKFPISRPNLTFSTLTVSNMSPEDSSIYLCSVEDSRGTNYGYTFGSGTRLTVV.

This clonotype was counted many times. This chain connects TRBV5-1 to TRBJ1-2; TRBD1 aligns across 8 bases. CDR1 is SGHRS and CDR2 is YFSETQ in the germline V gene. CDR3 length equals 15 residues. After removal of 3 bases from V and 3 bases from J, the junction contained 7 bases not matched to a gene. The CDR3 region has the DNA TGCGCCAGCAGCTACTACCCGGGACAGGACTATGGCTACACCTTC. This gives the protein CASSYYPGQDYGYTF.

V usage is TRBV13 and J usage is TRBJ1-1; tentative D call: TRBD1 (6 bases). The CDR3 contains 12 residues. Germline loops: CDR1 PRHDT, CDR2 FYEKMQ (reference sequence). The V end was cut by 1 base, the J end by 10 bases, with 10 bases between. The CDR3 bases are TGTGCCAGCAGCTTAGTGAAGGGGGGAGCTTTCTTT. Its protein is CASSLVKGGAFF.

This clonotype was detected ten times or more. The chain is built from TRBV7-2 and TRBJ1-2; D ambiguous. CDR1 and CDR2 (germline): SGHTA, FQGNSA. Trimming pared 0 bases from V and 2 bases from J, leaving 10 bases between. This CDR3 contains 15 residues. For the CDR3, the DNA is TGTGCCAGCAGCTTAGCCGAGGGATTGAACTATGGCTACACCTTC. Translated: CASSLAEGLNYGYTF.

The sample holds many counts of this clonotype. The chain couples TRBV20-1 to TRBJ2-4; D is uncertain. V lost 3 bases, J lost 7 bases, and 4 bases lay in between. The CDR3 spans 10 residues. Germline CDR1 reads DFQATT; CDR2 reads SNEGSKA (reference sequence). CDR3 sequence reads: CSASQNIQYF. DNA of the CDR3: TGCAGTGCTAGTCAGAACATTCAGTACTTC.

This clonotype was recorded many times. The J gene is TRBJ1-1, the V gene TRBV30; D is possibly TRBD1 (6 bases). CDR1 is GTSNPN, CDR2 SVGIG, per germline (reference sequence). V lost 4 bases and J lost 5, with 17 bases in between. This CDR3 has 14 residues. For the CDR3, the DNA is TGTGCCTGGATCACGACAGGAACGGGGACTGAAGCTTTCTTT. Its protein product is CAWITTGTGTEAFF.

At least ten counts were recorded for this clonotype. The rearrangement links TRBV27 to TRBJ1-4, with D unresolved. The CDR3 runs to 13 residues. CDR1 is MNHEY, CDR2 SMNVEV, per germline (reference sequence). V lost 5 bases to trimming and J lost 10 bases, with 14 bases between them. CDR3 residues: CASSPIRGRKLFF. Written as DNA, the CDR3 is TGTGCCAGCAGTCCAATCAGAGGCAGAAAACTGTTTTTT.

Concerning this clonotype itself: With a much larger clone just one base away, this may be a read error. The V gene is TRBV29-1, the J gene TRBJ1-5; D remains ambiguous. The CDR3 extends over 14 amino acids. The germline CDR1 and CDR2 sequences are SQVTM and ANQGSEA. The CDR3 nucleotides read TGCGGCGTTCGAGAGGCCGGGAGATTTCAGCCCCAGCATTTT. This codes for CGVREAGRFQPQHF.

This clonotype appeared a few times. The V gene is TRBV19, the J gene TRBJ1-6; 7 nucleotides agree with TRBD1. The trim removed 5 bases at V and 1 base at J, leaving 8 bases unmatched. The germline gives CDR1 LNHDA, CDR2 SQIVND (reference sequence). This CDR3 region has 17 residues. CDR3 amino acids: CASSGTTGKSYNSPLHF. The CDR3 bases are TGTGCCAGTAGTGGAACGACAGGGAAGTCCTATAATTCACCCCTCCACTTT.

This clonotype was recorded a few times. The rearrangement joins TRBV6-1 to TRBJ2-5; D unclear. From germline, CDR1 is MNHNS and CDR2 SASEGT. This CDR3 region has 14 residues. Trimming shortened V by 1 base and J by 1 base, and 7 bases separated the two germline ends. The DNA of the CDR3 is TGTGCCAGCAGTGAAGGGTCAGCCCAAGAGACCCAGTACTTC. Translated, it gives CASSEGSAQETQYF.